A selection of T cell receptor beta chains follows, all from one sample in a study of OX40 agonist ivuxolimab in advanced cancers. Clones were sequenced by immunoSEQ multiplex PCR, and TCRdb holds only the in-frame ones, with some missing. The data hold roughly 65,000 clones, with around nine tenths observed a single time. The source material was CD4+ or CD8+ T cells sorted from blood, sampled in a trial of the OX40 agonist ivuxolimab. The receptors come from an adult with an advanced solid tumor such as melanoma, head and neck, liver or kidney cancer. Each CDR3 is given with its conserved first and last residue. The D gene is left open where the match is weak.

CDR3 protein: CASSSYTPLDNEQFF
D gene: NA
J gene: TRBJ2-1
V gene: TRBV7-2

CDR3 protein: CASSQGGGYTDTQYF
D gene: TRBD2
J gene: TRBJ2-3
V gene: TRBV4-3

CDR3 protein: CASSIFRRGTGELFF
D gene: NA
J gene: TRBJ2-2
V gene: TRBV19

CDR3 protein: CASSKDRGRYYGYTF
D gene: TRBD1
J gene: TRBJ1-2
V gene: TRBV19

CDR3 protein: CASSWGPGQRPGHYGYTF
D gene: TRBD1
J gene: TRBJ1-2
V gene: TRBV27

CDR3 protein: CASSYGGQGSFF
D gene: TRBD1
J gene: TRBJ1-1
V gene: TRBV6-5

CDR3 protein: CAWTPAGPWNEQFF
D gene: TRBD2
J gene: TRBJ2-1
V gene: TRBV30

CDR3 protein: CASSLWAGGTNTQYF
D gene: TRBD1
J gene: TRBJ2-3
V gene: TRBV5-6

CDR3 protein: CASSTPRDTNYGYTF
D gene: NA
J gene: TRBJ1-2
V gene: TRBV19

CDR3 protein: CASSWTGTVTYGYTF
D gene: NA
J gene: TRBJ1-2
V gene: TRBV7-9

CDR3 protein: CASSLAAASLYEQYF
D gene: NA
J gene: TRBJ2-7
V gene: TRBV6-1

CDR3 protein: CASSPGGTSGTGELFF
D gene: TRBD2
J gene: TRBJ2-2
V gene: TRBV18

CDR3 protein: CASRDYGTGELFF
D gene: TRBD2
J gene: TRBJ2-2
V gene: TRBV30

CDR3 protein: CATATFTSGTSYEQYF
D gene: TRBD2
J gene: TRBJ2-7
V gene: TRBV19

CDR3 protein: CASSLDATGVDTIYF
D gene: TRBD1
J gene: TRBJ1-3
V gene: TRBV7-2

CDR3 protein: CASRRTGGNGQPQHF
D gene: TRBD1
J gene: TRBJ1-5
V gene: TRBV19

CDR3 protein: CASSLLDSSYEQYF
D gene: NA
J gene: TRBJ2-7
V gene: TRBV27

CDR3 protein: CASSVRGARSNQPQHF
D gene: NA
J gene: TRBJ1-5
V gene: TRBV6-1

CDR3 protein: CASRQVESQPQHF
D gene: NA
J gene: TRBJ1-5
V gene: TRBV6-5

CDR3 protein: CAIGTSGLSSYNEQFF
D gene: TRBD2
J gene: TRBJ2-1
V gene: TRBV10-3

CDR3 protein: CASSHPMGGLYEQYF
D gene: TRBD2
J gene: TRBJ2-7
V gene: TRBV6-5

CDR3 protein: CAWSRRTNPRRAFF
D gene: NA
J gene: TRBJ1-1
V gene: TRBV30

CDR3 protein: CASSDSSSYEQYF
D gene: NA
J gene: TRBJ2-7
V gene: TRBV28

CDR3 protein: CASSFGQSNYGYTF
D gene: NA
J gene: TRBJ1-2
V gene: TRBV11-2

CDR3 protein: CASSKTVGTEAFF
D gene: NA
J gene: TRBJ1-1
V gene: TRBV9

CDR3 protein: CASTLDSSNNSPLHF
D gene: NA
J gene: TRBJ1-6
V gene: TRBV6-1

CDR3 protein: CASTAGNSPLHF
D gene: NA
J gene: TRBJ1-6
V gene: TRBV6-5

CDR3 protein: CASSLTLLGSTGELFF
D gene: NA
J gene: TRBJ2-2
V gene: TRBV7-2

CDR3 protein: CASSRTSGSGETQYF
D gene: TRBD2
J gene: TRBJ2-5
V gene: TRBV5-1

CDR3 protein: CASSQDLRTYDDVQKLFF
D gene: NA
J gene: TRBJ1-4
V gene: TRBV4-1

CDR3 protein: CAWNFGGGDQPQHF
D gene: NA
J gene: TRBJ1-5
V gene: TRBV30

CDR3 protein: CASSLVAGSSYNEQFF
D gene: NA
J gene: TRBJ2-1
V gene: TRBV5-1

CDR3 protein: CASSVSGLAGYEQYF
D gene: TRBD2
J gene: TRBJ2-7
V gene: TRBV2

CDR3 protein: CASSIEGYSNQPQHF
D gene: NA
J gene: TRBJ1-5
V gene: TRBV27

CDR3 protein: CAWSLIAGGGAQFF
D gene: TRBD2
J gene: TRBJ2-1
V gene: TRBV30

CDR3 protein: CASSFAGTSGSYTQYF
D gene: TRBD2
J gene: TRBJ2-3
V gene: TRBV7-6

CDR3 protein: CASSSRGGRSYEQYF
D gene: TRBD2
J gene: TRBJ2-7
V gene: TRBV5-1

CDR3 protein: CASSAGMTAETQYF
D gene: NA
J gene: TRBJ2-5
V gene: TRBV2

CDR3 protein: CASSPGLENQPQHF
D gene: NA
J gene: TRBJ1-5
V gene: TRBV5-1

CDR3 protein: CASSSPLGLAGNAGELFF
D gene: TRBD2
J gene: TRBJ2-2
V gene: TRBV28

CDR3 protein: CASSSGQGSYEQYF
D gene: TRBD1
J gene: TRBJ2-7
V gene: TRBV11-2

CDR3 protein: CATTTGEPNQPQHF
D gene: TRBD1
J gene: TRBJ1-5
V gene: TRBV15

CDR3 protein: CASSLWGRGEVIQYF
D gene: NA
J gene: TRBJ2-4
V gene: TRBV28

CDR3 protein: CASSTSGSTDTQYF
D gene: TRBD2
J gene: TRBJ2-3
V gene: TRBV28

CDR3 protein: CASSPGTSGGVYQETQYF
D gene: NA
J gene: TRBJ2-5
V gene: TRBV21-1

CDR3 protein: CASSIGGGIAYGYTF
D gene: NA
J gene: TRBJ1-2
V gene: TRBV6-6

CDR3 protein: CASSLVSSDDTQYF
D gene: NA
J gene: TRBJ2-3
V gene: TRBV7-3